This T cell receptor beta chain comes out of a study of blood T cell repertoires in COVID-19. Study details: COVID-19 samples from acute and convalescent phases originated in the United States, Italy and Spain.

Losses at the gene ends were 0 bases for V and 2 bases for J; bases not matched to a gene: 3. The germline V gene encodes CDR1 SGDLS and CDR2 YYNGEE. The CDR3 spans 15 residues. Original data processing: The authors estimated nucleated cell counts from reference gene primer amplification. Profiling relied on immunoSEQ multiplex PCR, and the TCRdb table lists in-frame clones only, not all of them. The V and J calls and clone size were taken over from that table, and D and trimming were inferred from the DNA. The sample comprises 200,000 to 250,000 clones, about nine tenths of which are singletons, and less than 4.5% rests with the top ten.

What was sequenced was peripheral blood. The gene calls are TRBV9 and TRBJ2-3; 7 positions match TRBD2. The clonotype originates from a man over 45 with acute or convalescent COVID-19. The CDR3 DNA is TGTGCCAGCAGCGTAGATCTAGCGGACACAGATACGCAGTATTTT. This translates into CASSVDLADTDTQYF.